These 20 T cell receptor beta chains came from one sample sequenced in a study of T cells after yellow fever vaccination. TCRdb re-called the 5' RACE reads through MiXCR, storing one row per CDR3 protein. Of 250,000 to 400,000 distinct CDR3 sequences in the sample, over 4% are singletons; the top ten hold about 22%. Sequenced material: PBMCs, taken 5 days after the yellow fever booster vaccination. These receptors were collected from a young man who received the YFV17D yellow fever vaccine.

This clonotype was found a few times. The CDR3 reads CASSEDRADTQYF. Here the CDR3 DNA reads TGTGCCAGCAGCGAAGACAGGGCAGATACGCAGTATTTT. This chain joins TRBV7-9 and TRBJ2-3; 7 bases match TRBD1. Per germline, CDR1 SEHNR and CDR2 FQNEAQ (reference sequence). With V trimmed by 5 bases and J by 4 bases, 3 bases remained unmatched. This CDR3 has 13 residues.

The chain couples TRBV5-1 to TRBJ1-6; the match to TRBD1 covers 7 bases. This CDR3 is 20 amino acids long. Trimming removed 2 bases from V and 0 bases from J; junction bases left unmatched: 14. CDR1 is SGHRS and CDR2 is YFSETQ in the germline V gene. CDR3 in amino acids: CASSFTFTPGQSSYNSPLHF. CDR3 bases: TGCGCCAGCAGCTTCACTTTTACACCGGGACAGAGCTCCTATAATTCACCCCTCCACTTT.

CDR3 residues: CASSAGTSGNTIYF. The CDR3 coding sequence is TGTGCCAGCAGTGCCGGGACCTCTGGAAACACCATATATTTT. The chain recombines TRBV2 with TRBJ1-3; D possibly corresponds to TRBD1 (5 bases). Germline CDR1 SNHLY, CDR2 FYNNEI. Trimming left V 4 bases short and J 0 bases short, with 7 bases between. This CDR3 has 14 amino acids.

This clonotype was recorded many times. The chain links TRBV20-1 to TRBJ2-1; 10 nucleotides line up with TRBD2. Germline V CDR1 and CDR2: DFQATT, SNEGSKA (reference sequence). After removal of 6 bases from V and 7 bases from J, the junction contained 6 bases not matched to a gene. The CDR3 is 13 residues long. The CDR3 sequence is CSATSGGVNEQFF. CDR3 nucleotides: TGCAGTGCAACGAGCGGGGGGGTTAATGAGCAGTTCTTC.

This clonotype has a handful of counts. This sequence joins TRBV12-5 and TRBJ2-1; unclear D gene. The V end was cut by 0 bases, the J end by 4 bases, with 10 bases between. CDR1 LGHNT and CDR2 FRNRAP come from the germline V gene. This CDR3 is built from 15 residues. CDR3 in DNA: TGTGCTAGTGGTTTGGTACAAGACCTATACAATGAGCAGTTCTTC. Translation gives CASGLVQDLYNEQFF.

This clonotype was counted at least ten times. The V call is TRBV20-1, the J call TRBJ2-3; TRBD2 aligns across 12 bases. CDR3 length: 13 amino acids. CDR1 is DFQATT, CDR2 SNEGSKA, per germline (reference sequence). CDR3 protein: CTSTSGGSDTQYF. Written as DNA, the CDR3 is TGCACGTCCACTAGCGGGGGGTCAGATACGCAGTATTTT.

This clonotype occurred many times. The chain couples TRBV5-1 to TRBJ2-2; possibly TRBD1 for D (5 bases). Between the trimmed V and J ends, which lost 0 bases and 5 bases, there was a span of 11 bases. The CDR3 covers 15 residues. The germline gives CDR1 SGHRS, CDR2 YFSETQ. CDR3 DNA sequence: TGCGCCAGCAGCTTGGTAACGGCAGGGACCGGGGAGCTGTTTTTT. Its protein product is CASSLVTAGTGELFF.

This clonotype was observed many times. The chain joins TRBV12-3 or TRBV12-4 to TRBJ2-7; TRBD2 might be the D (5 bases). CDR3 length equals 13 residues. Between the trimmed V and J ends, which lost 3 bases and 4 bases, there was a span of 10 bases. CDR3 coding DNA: TGTGCCAGCAGTTTTGGCAGGACTTACGAGCAGTACGTC. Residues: CASSFGRTYEQYV.

The CDR3 sequence: CASSVPGKGGFYGYTF. The CDR3 nucleotides read TGTGCCAGCAGCGTCCCAGGGAAAGGAGGTTTCTATGGCTACACCTTC. The gene calls are TRBV11-2 and TRBJ1-2, with D maybe TRBD1 (5 bases). V gave up 5 bases and J gave up 4 bases, with 20 bases separating them. Germline V lookup: CDR1 SGHAT, CDR2 FQNNGV. This CDR3 is 16 amino acids long.

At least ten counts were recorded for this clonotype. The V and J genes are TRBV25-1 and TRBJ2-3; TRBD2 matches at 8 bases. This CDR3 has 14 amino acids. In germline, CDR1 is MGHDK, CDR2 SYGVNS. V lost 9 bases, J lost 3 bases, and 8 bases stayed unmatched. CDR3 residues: CASHHSGGTDTQYF. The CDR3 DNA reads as TGTGCCAGTCACCACTCGGGGGGGACAGATACGCAGTATTTT.

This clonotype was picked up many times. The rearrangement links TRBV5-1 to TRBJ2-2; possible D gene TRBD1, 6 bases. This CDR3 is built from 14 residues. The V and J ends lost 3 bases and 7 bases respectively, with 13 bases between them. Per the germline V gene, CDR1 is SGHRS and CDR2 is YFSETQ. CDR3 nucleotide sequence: TGCGCCAGCAGCTCCGGTGGGGGCGGCGGGGAGCTGTTTTTT. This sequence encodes CASSSGGGGGELFF.

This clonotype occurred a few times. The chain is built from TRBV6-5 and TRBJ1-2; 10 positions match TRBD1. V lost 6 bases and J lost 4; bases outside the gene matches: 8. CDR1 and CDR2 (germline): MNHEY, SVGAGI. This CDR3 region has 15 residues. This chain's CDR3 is CASSLGGTGVYGYTF. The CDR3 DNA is TGTGCCAGCAGCCTCGGGGGGACAGGGGTCTATGGCTACACCTTC.

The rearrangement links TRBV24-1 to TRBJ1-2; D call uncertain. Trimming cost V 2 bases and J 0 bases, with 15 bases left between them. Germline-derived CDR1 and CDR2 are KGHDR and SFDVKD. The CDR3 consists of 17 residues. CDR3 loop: CATSDSQDSEANYGYTF. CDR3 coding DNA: TGTGCCACCAGTGATTCTCAGGACTCGGAGGCTAACTATGGCTACACCTTC.

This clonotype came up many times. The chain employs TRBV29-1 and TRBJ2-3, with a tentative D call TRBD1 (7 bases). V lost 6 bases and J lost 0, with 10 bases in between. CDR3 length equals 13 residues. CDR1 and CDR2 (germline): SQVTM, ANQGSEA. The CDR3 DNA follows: TGCAGCGTGTCAGGGGGGAGCACAGATACGCAGTATTTT. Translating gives CSVSGGSTDTQYF.

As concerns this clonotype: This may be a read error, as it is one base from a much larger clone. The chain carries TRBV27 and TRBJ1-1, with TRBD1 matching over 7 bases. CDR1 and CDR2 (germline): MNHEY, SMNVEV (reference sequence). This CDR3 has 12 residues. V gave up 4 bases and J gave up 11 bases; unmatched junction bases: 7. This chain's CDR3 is CASSWDSRNAFF. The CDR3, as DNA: TGTGCCAGCAGTTGGGACAGTAGGAACGCTTTCTTT.

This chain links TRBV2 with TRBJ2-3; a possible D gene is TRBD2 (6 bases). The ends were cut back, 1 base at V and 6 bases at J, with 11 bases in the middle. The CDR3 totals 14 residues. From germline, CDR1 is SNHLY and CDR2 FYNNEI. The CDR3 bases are TGTGCCAGCAGTGAAGAAGGGAGCGGGGATACGCAGTATTTT. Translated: CASSEEGSGDTQYF. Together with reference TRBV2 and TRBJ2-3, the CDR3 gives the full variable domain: EPEVTQTPSHQVTQMGQEVILRCVPISNHLYFYWYRQILGQKVEFLVSFYNNEISEKSEIFDDQFSVERPDGSNFTLKIRSTKLEDSAMYFCASSEEGSGDTQYFGPGTRLTVL.

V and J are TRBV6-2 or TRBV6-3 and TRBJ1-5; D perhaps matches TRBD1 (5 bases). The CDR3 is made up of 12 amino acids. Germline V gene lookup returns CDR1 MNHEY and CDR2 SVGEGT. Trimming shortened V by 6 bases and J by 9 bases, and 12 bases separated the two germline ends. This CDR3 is CASRDGARPQHF. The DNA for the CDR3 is TGTGCCAGCAGGGACGGGGCCCGGCCCCAGCATTTT.

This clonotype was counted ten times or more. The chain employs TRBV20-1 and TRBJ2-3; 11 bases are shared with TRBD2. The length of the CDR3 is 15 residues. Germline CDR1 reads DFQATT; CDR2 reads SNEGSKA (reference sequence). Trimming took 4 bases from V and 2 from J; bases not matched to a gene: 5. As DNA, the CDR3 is TGCAGTGCTAAAGGGACTAGCGGCAACACAGATACGCAGTATTTT. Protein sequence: CSAKGTSGNTDTQYF.

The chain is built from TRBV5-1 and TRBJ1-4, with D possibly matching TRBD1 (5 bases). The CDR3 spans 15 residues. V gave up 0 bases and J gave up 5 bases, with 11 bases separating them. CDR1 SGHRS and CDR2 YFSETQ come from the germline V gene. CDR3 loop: CASSLGEAGNEKLFF. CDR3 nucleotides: TGCGCCAGCAGCTTGGGTGAGGCAGGGAATGAAAAACTGTTTTTT.

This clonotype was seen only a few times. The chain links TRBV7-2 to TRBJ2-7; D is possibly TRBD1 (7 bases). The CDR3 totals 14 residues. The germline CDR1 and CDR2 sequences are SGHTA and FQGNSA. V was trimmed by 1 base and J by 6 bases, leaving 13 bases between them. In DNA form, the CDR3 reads TGTGCCAGCAGCTTAGGCAGGGGGAGGTCCGAGCAGTACGTC. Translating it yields CASSLGRGRSEQYV.